The entry that follows covers one TCR beta chain sequence. This record comes from a study of control samples from healthy donors and cancer patients. Repertoires were generated with immunoSEQ multiplex PCR, while TCRdb's copy carries only in-frame clones and drops some. The data contain some 120,000 clones, about 95% of them singletons. Deletions cut 8 bases from V and 7 bases from J, with 18 bases between. CDR3 length: 14 residues. CDR1 and CDR2 (germline): MGHDK, SYGVNS. The specimen was blood. The V gene is TRBV25-1, the J gene TRBJ1-5; tentative D call: TRBD1 (5 bases). The clonotype originates from a young man in good health. The CDR3 DNA sequence: TGTGCCAGCCAGTGGGGGGGAATTGGCCAGCCCCAGCATTTT. As protein: CASQWGGIGQPQHF. The full variable domain, rest sourced from reference TRBV25-1 and TRBJ1-5, is EADIYQTPRYLVIGTGKKITLECSQTMGHDKMYWYQQDPGMELHLIHYSYGVNSTEKGDLSSESTVSRIRTEHFPLTLESARPSHTSQYLCASQWGGIGQPQHFGDGTRLSIL.